The 26 T cell receptor beta chains given below trace back to one sample, sequenced in a study of identical twins. MiXCR, run by TCRdb on the 5' RACE reads, gives a single entry per CDR3 protein. Altogether 200,000 to 300,000 distinct CDR3 sequences are present, roughly 7% being singletons, with the ten largest covering roughly 3.9%. The sample was also reused in another study, on yellow fever vaccine responses in identical twins.

Sequenced input: memory (CD45RO+) T cells sorted from blood. The source of these receptors is a young woman in good health.

This clonotype has a handful of counts. This rearrangement joins TRBV28 to TRBJ2-2; 8 bases agree with TRBD1. Per germline, CDR1 MDHEN and CDR2 SYDVKM. The CDR3 is 16 amino acids. Trimming removed 7 bases from V and 6 bases from J; junction bases left unmatched: 13. CDR3 in DNA: TGTGCCAGCAACTCTCCAGGGGGCCCTCGTTCCGGGGAGCTGTTTTTT. It yields the protein CASNSPGGPRSGELFF.

This clonotype was detected many times. This chain connects TRBV7-2 to TRBJ2-2, with 14 bases that match TRBD2. The CDR3 spans 21 residues. In germline, CDR1 is SGHTA, CDR2 FQGNSA. V lost 0 bases to trimming and J lost 0 bases; unmatched junction nucleotides: 9. DNA for the CDR3: TGTGCCAGCAGCTTAGCCCAGACTAGCGGGAGGGCCCCAGCGAACACCGGGGAGCTGTTTTTT. Its protein product is CASSLAQTSGRAPANTGELFF.

This clonotype was found many times. This chain joins TRBV7-9 and TRBJ1-1; no definite D call. This CDR3 is 13 amino acids long. The V gene lost 1 base and the J gene lost 11 bases, with 14 bases spanning the gap. The germline V gene has CDR1 SEHNR and CDR2 FQNEAQ (reference sequence). CDR3 sequence: CASSLGGSGNAFF. CDR3 DNA sequence: TGTGCCAGCAGCTTAGGAGGGAGCGGTAATGCTTTCTTT.

This clonotype was seen repeatedly, ten times or more. The chain recombines TRBV15 with TRBJ1-5, with D unresolved. The V and J ends lost 3 bases and 4 bases respectively, with 16 bases between them. Germline V gives CDR1 LNHNV, CDR2 YYDKDF (reference sequence). The CDR3 runs 16 residues. The CDR3 loop reads CATSSSTPGRNQPQHF. The CDR3 bases are TGTGCCACCAGCAGTTCTACCCCGGGCCGTAATCAGCCCCAGCATTTT. The variable domain in full, with the rest retrieved from reference TRBV15 and TRBJ1-5, is DAMVIQNPRYQVTQFGKPVTLSCSQTLNHNVMYWYQQKSSQAPKLLFHYYDKDFNNEADTPDNFQSRRPNTSFCFLDIRSPGLGDTAMYLCATSSSTPGRNQPQHFGDGTRLSIL.

The chain carries TRBV14 and TRBJ1-2; TRBD1 agrees at 8 bases. Trimming took 1 base from V and 4 from J; bases not matched to a gene: 5. The germline V gene has CDR1 SGHDN and CDR2 FVKESK. This CDR3 is 15 amino acids long. CDR3 in DNA: TGTGCCAGCAGCCAAGCAGGGGGCGCGAGCTATGGCTACACCTTC. It encodes CASSQAGGASYGYTF.

This clonotype was counted many times. The genes are TRBV4-1 and TRBJ1-1, with D hard to call. The CDR3 has 13 amino acids. Germline CDR1 reads MGHRA; CDR2 reads YSYEKL. The V end lost 4 bases, the J end lost 2 bases, and 8 bases lay between the germline ends. CDR3 in DNA: TGCGCCAGCAGCCGCACAACTAACACTGAAGCTTTCTTT. Its translation is CASSRTTNTEAFF.

This clonotype occurred many times. This sequence joins TRBV28 and TRBJ2-7; D perhaps matches TRBD1 (5 bases). Germline lookup yields CDR1 MDHEN and CDR2 SYDVKM. This CDR3 is 14 amino acids long. The V end was cut by 7 bases, the J end by 6 bases, with 19 bases between. The CDR3 loop reads CASNQGQGFFEQYV. CDR3 DNA: TGTGCCAGCAACCAAGGACAAGGGTTTTTCGAGCAGTACGTC.

This clonotype was detected only a few times. CDR3 in amino acids: CASGRGENSPLHF. CDR3 nucleotide sequence: TGCGCCAGCGGTCGGGGGGAAAATTCACCCCTCCACTTT. J is TRBJ1-6 and V is TRBV10-2, with D tentatively TRBD1 (5 bases). Between the trimmed V and J ends, which lost 8 bases and 7 bases, there was a span of 12 bases. The CDR3 sequence is 13 residues long. Per the germline V gene, CDR1 is WSHSY and CDR2 is SAAADI.

By sample fraction, this clonotype is medium-sized (0.01 to 0.1%). This rearrangement joins TRBV25-1 to TRBJ1-2; 7 bases are shared with TRBD1. The CDR3 covers 14 residues. Germline CDR1 and CDR2: MGHDK and SYGVNS. V lost 3 bases to trimming and J lost 5 bases; unmatched junction nucleotides: 6. The CDR3 DNA reads as TGTGCCAGCAGTGACAGGGGGTCTTGGTATGGCTACACCTTC. It translates to CASSDRGSWYGYTF.

The J gene is TRBJ1-6, the V gene TRBV10-3, with D tentatively TRBD1 (5 bases). The CDR3 runs to 17 residues. Germline-derived CDR1 and CDR2 are ENHRY and SYGVKD. V was shortened by 5 bases and J by 14 bases, with 28 bases between the two germline ends. The CDR3 loop is CAISFQPGDQRGSSLHF. The CDR3 DNA sequence: TGTGCCATCAGTTTCCAACCCGGGGACCAGCGGGGGTCATCCCTCCACTTT.

The chain combines TRBV3-1 with TRBJ2-7; 9 positions agree with TRBD2. Germline CDR1 and CDR2: LGHDT and YNNKEL (reference sequence). This CDR3 is built from 15 residues. Trimming cost V 5 bases and J 0 bases; bases outside gene matches: 5. The CDR3 sequence: CASSFGLAISYEQYF. As DNA, the CDR3 is TGTGCCAGCAGCTTCGGACTAGCGATCTCCTACGAGCAGTACTTC.

This clonotype was detected many times. V usage is TRBV12-3 or TRBV12-4 and J usage is TRBJ1-2; TRBD1 is a possible D gene (6 bases). V lost 3 bases and J 7 bases, leaving 18 bases between the germline ends. The CDR3 is 15 amino acids. For the CDR3, the DNA is TGTGCCAGCAGTTTTGACGGGGGCGCTGTAGGTGGCTACACCTTC. It encodes CASSFDGGAVGGYTF.

This clonotype was seen at least ten times. The rearrangement joins TRBV5-1 to TRBJ2-1; D unresolved. CDR1 is SGHRS and CDR2 is YFSETQ in the germline V gene. V lost 3 bases, J lost 6 bases, and 16 bases lay in between. CDR3 length: 15 residues. The CDR3 here is CASSSYTEAPNEQFF. In DNA, the CDR3 is TGCGCCAGCAGCTCCTACACCGAGGCCCCCAATGAGCAGTTCTTC.

This clonotype has a handful of counts. V is TRBV5-1 and J is TRBJ1-2; D unresolved. CDR3 length: 12 residues. The V end was cut by 0 bases, the J end by 10 bases, with 10 bases between. CDR1 and CDR2 (germline): SGHRS, YFSETQ. CDR3: CASSLAGPPYTF. CDR3 nucleotides: TGCGCCAGCAGCTTGGCCGGCCCGCCCTACACCTTC.

This clonotype was counted between two and nine times. The genes are TRBV9 and TRBJ2-7; no clear D. Trimming removed 2 bases from V and 2 bases from J, with 8 bases in between. The germline V gene encodes CDR1 SGDLS and CDR2 YYNGEE. The CDR3 has 13 residues. The CDR3 bases are TGTGCCAGCAGCGTCAGTGGCGCCTACGAGCAGTACTTC. Protein: CASSVSGAYEQYF.

As concerns this clonotype: Given a much more abundant clone one base away, this may be a read error. The chain links TRBV29-1 to TRBJ2-7; either TRBD1 or TRBD2 may fit D (5 bases each). The CDR3 extends over 13 amino acids. Germline assignment: CDR1 SQVTM and CDR2 ANQGSEA. V was pared by 6 bases and J by 0 bases, with 12 bases between. The CDR3 DNA sequence: TGCAGCGTAGGGACGATAAGCTCCTACGAGCAGTACTTC. Translation: CSVGTISSYEQYF.

In this sample, this clonotype turned up a few times. The chain is built from TRBV3-1 and TRBJ2-5, with a possible D match to TRBD1 (6 bases). Germline loops: CDR1 LGHDT, CDR2 YNNKEL (reference sequence). V lost 4 bases and J 11 bases, leaving 14 bases between the germline ends. The CDR3 length is 12 residues. The CDR3 spells CASSRDRLAQYF. CDR3 in DNA: TGTGCCAGCAGCCGAGACAGGTTGGCTCAGTACTTC.

The chain is built from TRBV6-5 and TRBJ2-3; D unclear. Trimming shortened V by 2 bases and J by 2 bases, and 8 bases separated the two germline ends. The CDR3 runs 14 residues. The germline gives CDR1 MNHEY, CDR2 SVGAGI. Here the CDR3 reads CASSYSPTTDTQYF. CDR3 nucleotides: TGTGCCAGCAGTTACAGCCCCACCACAGATACGCAGTATTTT.

The chain uses TRBV28 and TRBJ2-2; possible D gene TRBD1, 6 bases. The CDR3 loop spans 12 amino acids. Looked up from germline, CDR1 is MDHEN and CDR2 is SYDVKM. Trimming cost V 6 bases and J 7 bases, with 9 bases left between them. The CDR3 reads CASRSRGGELFF. As DNA, the CDR3 is TGTGCCAGCAGGAGCAGGGGCGGGGAGCTGTTTTTT.

The chain links TRBV27 to TRBJ1-5; a possible D gene is TRBD1 (5 bases). The CDR3 has 14 amino acids. Germline loops: CDR1 MNHEY, CDR2 SMNVEV (reference sequence). The V end was cut by 5 bases, the J end by 5 bases, with 13 bases between. CDR3 nucleotides: TGTGCCAGCAGTCCCGGGGACGTCGATCAGCCCCAGCATTTT. It is translated as CASSPGDVDQPQHF.

The chain is built from TRBV28 and TRBJ2-1; TRBD2 matches 8 bases. The J segment lost 7 bases and the V segment lost 5 bases, leaving 19 bases of the junction unmatched. Germline loops: CDR1 MDHEN, CDR2 SYDVKM. The CDR3 consists of 18 residues. Here the CDR3 DNA reads TGTGCCAGCAGTCCACTATTAGCGGGACTACTTCCTTGGAATGAGCAGTTCTTC. Its protein product is CASSPLLAGLLPWNEQFF. Combining the CDR3 with reference TRBV28 and TRBJ2-1 gives the whole variable domain DVKVTQSSRYLVKRTGEKVFLECVQDMDHENMFWYRQDPGLGLRLIYFSYDVKMKEKGDIPEGYSVSREKKERFSLILESASTNQTSMYLCASSPLLAGLLPWNEQFFGPGTRLTVL.

The V gene is TRBV6-2 or TRBV6-3, the J gene TRBJ2-7; the match to TRBD2 covers 12 bases. The CDR3 extends over 14 amino acids. Germline-derived CDR1 and CDR2 are MNHEY and SVGEGT. V trimming: 2 bases; J trimming: 4 bases; junction bases outside the gene matches: 0. The CDR3 here is CASSYGTSGYEQYV. CDR3 nucleotides: TGTGCCAGCAGTTACGGGACTAGCGGGTACGAGCAGTACGTC.

The sample holds a few counts of this clonotype. CDR3 DNA sequence: TGCGCCAGCTCCGGTGGGGGGGGCACCTACAATGAGCAGTTCTTC. This gives the protein CASSGGGGTYNEQFF. V gene TRBV5-1 combines with J gene TRBJ2-1, with a tentative D call TRBD2 (7 bases). The CDR3 loop spans 15 amino acids. V dropped 7 bases and J dropped 2 bases, with 16 bases sitting between them. Germline V lookup: CDR1 SGHRS, CDR2 YFSETQ.

In its sample, this clonotype was seen a few times. The V and J genes are TRBV24-1 and TRBJ2-7; TRBD2 matches at 8 bases. Germline values: CDR1 KGHDR, CDR2 SFDVKD. The CDR3 is 17 amino acids. V lost 2 bases to trimming and J lost 2 bases; unmatched junction nucleotides: 10. The CDR3 sequence: CATSDSRVGREAYEQYF. CDR3 DNA: TGTGCCACCAGTGATTCCCGTGTTGGGCGGGAGGCCTACGAGCAGTACTTC.

This clonotype was counted a few times. The chain couples TRBV7-4 to TRBJ2-7, with TRBD1 as a possible D gene (6 bases). V was trimmed by 2 bases and J by 3 bases, leaving 17 bases between them. Germline V gene lookup returns CDR1 SGHVT and CDR2 SQSDAQ. The length of the CDR3 is 16 residues. In DNA form, the CDR3 reads TGTGCCAGCAGCTTACGGGACATCCCCGACCACTACGAGCAGTACGTC. Amino acid sequence: CASSLRDIPDHYEQYV.

This clonotype has ten or more counts. Here the CDR3 reads CSARRLAWGTDTQYF. Written as DNA, the CDR3 is TGCAGTGCTAGACGCCTAGCTTGGGGCACAGATACGCAGTATTTT. The chain links TRBV20-1 to TRBJ2-3, with TRBD2 as a possible D gene (5 bases). V was shortened by 2 bases and J by 1 base, with 13 bases between the two germline ends. Germline assignment: CDR1 DFQATT and CDR2 SNEGSKA (reference sequence). CDR3 length equals 15 residues.